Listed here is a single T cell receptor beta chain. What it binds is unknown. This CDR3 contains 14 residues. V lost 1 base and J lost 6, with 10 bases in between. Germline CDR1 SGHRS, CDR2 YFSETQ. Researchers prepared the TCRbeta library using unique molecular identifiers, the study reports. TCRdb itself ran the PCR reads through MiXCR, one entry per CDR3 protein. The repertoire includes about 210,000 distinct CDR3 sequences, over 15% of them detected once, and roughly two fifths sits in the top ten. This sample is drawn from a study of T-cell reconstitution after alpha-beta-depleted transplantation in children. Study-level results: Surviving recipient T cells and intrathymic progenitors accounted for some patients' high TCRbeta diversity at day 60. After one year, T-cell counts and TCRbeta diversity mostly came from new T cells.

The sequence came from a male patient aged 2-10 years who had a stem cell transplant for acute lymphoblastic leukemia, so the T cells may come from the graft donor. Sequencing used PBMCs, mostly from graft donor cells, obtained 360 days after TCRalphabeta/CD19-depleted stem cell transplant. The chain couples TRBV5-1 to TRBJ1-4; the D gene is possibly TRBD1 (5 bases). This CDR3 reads CASSLRDGDEKLFF. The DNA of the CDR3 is TGCGCCAGCAGCTTGAGGGACGGTGATGAAAAACTGTTTTTT.